This TCR beta chain was sequenced in a study of shared clonotypes between healthy human individuals. On this clone: As yet, its antigen is unknown.

Germline V gene lookup returns CDR1 MNHEY and CDR2 SVGAGI. V lost 6 bases, J lost 8 bases, and 16 bases lay in between. The CDR3 is made up of 14 amino acids. Study results and caveats: The study found about 4.6% of naive CD4 clonotypes shared across four donors. The expectation was that sequencing depth would affect clonotype sharing among donors. Estimated richness was generally greater in naive than memory subsets.

The protocol was immunoSEQ multiplex PCR, while the TCRdb copy is restricted to in-frame clones and leaves out a portion. The sample holds around 2.1 million clones; under 97% are singletons and the top ten take 0.1% to 0.15%. The TCR sequence derives from a man aged 18 to 29 in good health. This sequence joins TRBV6-5 and TRBJ1-4; D is possibly TRBD1 (5 bases). What was sequenced was naive CD4+ T cells sorted from blood. Specified subset: CD45RA+ positively selected. CDR3 in amino acids: CASSPVGQGEKLFF. The CDR3 DNA reads TGTGCCAGCAGCCCCGTGGGGCAGGGCGAAAAACTGTTTTTT.